This T cell receptor beta chain came from a study of CD8 T cells in Susac syndrome. The authors reverse transcribed 0.5 to 1 ug RNA with random hexamers. The method of amplification for TCR beta CDR3 was immunoSEQ multiplex PCR, covering 54 Vbeta and 13 Jbeta. TCRdb used MiXCR to reprocess the immunoSEQ multiplex PCR reads, holding one entry per CDR3 protein. Of about 130,000 distinct CDR3 sequences in the sample, 85% to 95% were seen once. Germline values: CDR1 SGDLS, CDR2 YYNGEE. V was clipped by 0 bases and J by 5 bases, with 14 bases between them. The CDR3 is made up of 15 amino acids. The sample consisted of CD8+ T cells from PBMCs. This clonotype was sampled from a human donor with Susac syndrome. The rearrangement uses TRBV9 and TRBJ2-5; a possible D gene is TRBD2 (7 bases). CDR3 loop: CASSVEGGGPETQYF. CDR3 coding DNA: TGTGCCAGCAGCGTAGAGGGGGGAGGGCCGGAGACCCAGTACTTC. Complete variable domain (other parts from reference TRBV9 and TRBJ2-5): DSGVTQTPKHLITATGQRVTLRCSPRSGDLSVYWYQQSLDQGLQFLIQYYNGEERAKGNILERFSAQQFPDLHSELNLSSLELGDSALYFCASSVEGGGPETQYFGPGTRLLVL.